This is a list of T cell receptor beta chains from one sample in a study of T-cell reconstitution after alpha-beta-depleted transplantation in children. MiXCR, applied by TCRdb to the PCR reads, yields one record per CDR3 protein. Seen here are approximately 400,000 distinct CDR3 sequences, roughly 11% observed once, and the top ten hold about 5%. The sequences come from PBMCs from the stem cell graft donor, collected from the stem cell graft. All receptors derive from a human donor who donated a stem cell graft to a child with acute myeloid leukemia. Each CDR3 is given with its conserved first and last residue. A D gene is named only where the DNA matches it firmly. Part of the rows lack a size; the others show once, few, many or a class for expanded clones.

v_gene	abundance	d_gene	j_gene	len	CDR3nt	CDR3aa
TRBV7-9	.	.	TRBJ1-1	12	TGTGCCAGCAGCTTAGTGTCTACTGAAGCTTTCTTT	CASSLVSTEAFF
TRBV7-9	many	.	TRBJ2-5	16	TGTGCCAGCAGCCCGCCGGTACGGCAAGCCCAAGAGACCCAGTACTTC	CASSPPVRQAQETQYF
TRBV7-3	.	TRBD2	TRBJ2-1	15	TGTGCCAGCAGCTTAAAGGGCGGGAGACTCAATGAGCAGTTCTTC	CASSLKGGRLNEQFF
TRBV11-3	once	TRBD2	TRBJ2-3	17	TGTGCCAGCAGCACCCACACAGGACTAGCGGGGAGAGATACGCAGTATTTT	CASSTHTGLAGRDTQYF
TRBV29-1	.	.	TRBJ1-1	13	TGCAGCGTTATACCGGGACATAACACTGAAGCTTTCTTT	CSVIPGHNTEAFF
TRBV5-1	.	TRBD2	TRBJ2-1	16	TGCGCCAGCACCAGCGGGGGGGCGACTTACTACAATGAGCAGTTCTTC	CASTSGGATYYNEQFF
TRBV6-4	.	.	TRBJ2-1	15	TGTGCCAGCAGTGACTCGAATACTCCCAATAACGAGCAGTTCTTC	CASSDSNTPNNEQFF
TRBV20-1	few	.	TRBJ2-7	14	TGCAGTGCTCCCGGGGGCGGGGGCTCCTACGAGCAGTACTTC	CSAPGGGGSYEQYF
TRBV12-3/TRBV12-4	.	.	TRBJ2-3	15	TGTGCCAGCAGTCGCAGGACGGCTAGCACAGATACGCAGTATTTT	CASSRRTASTDTQYF
TRBV7-8	.	.	TRBJ1-5	17	TGTGCCAGCAGCTACGGGCGGAAGGGCCTAAGCAATCAGCCCCAGCATTTT	CASSYGRKGLSNQPQHF
TRBV7-2	.	.	TRBJ2-5	15	TGTGCCAGCAGGGGGACTTTTGGGAGCCGAGAGACCCAGTACTTC	CASRGTFGSRETQYF
TRBV20-1	few	TRBD2	TRBJ2-3	16	TGCAGTGCTAGAGAATCAGCGGGAGTAGGAACAGATACGCAGTATTTT	CSARESAGVGTDTQYF
TRBV20-1	few	.	TRBJ2-3	12	TGCAGTGCTGGGGGAGCAGGAGATACGCAGTATTTT	CSAGGAGDTQYF
TRBV20-1	.	.	TRBJ2-3	16	TGCAGTGCTCATAGGGCCCTTCCCGGGAAGGTGGATACGCAGTATTTT	CSAHRALPGKVDTQYF
TRBV7-3	many	TRBD2	TRBJ2-1	14	TGTGCCAGCAGCCCGGGACCGGGGGGGAATGAGCAGTTCTTC	CASSPGPGGNEQFF
TRBV7-8	few	.	TRBJ2-1	16	TGTGCCAGCAACCTAATAGGGCGGACACCTAACAATGAGCAGTTCTTC	CASNLIGRTPNNEQFF
TRBV9	few	.	TRBJ1-6	15	TGTGCCAGCAGTGGGGCAGGGTCGGTTAATTCACCCCTCCACTTT	CASSGAGSVNSPLHF
TRBV20-1	few	.	TRBJ1-5	14	TGCAGTGCTAATCAACAGGGAATGGATCAGCCCCAGCATTTT	CSANQQGMDQPQHF
TRBV6-5	.	TRBD1	TRBJ1-1	13	TGTGCCAGCAGTTGGACAGGGAGCACTGAAGCTTTCTTT	CASSWTGSTEAFF
TRBV7-2	many	TRBD2	TRBJ2-3	17	TGTGCCAGCAGCCCCTACGGACTAGCGGGAGGCACAGATACGCAGTATTTT	CASSPYGLAGGTDTQYF
TRBV4-3	.	TRBD1	TRBJ2-7	15	TGCGCCAGCAGCCAGGACGGGACAGGGATTTACGAGCAGTACTTC	CASSQDGTGIYEQYF
TRBV29-1	few	TRBD2	TRBJ2-7	13	TGCAGCGCACGGACTAGCGGATCCTACGAGCAGTACTTC	CSARTSGSYEQYF
TRBV28	many	TRBD2	TRBJ2-5	15	TGTGCCAGCAGTCCCGGAGGGGCGGGAGGAGAGACCCAGTACTTC	CASSPGGAGGETQYF
TRBV6-5	few	TRBD1	TRBJ2-1	15	TGTGCCAGCAGTTATCCGGGACAGGGGTACAATGAGCAGTTCTTC	CASSYPGQGYNEQFF
TRBV29-1	few	.	TRBJ2-3	16	TGCAGCGTTAGTCGGCTCCGGGGTGAAGTCACAGATACGCAGTATTTT	CSVSRLRGEVTDTQYF
TRBV29-1	many	.	TRBJ2-1	11	TGCAGCGTTGATCGTCCTGGTGAGCAGTTCTTC	CSVDRPGEQFF
TRBV12-3/TRBV12-4	.	.	TRBJ1-2	13	TGTGCCAGCAGTTTGCCCGAATACTATGGCTACACCTTC	CASSLPEYYGYTF
TRBV20-1	many	.	TRBJ2-1	12	TGCAGTGCTAGAGACCAAACCGATATAGGGGTCTTC	CSARDQTDIGVF
TRBV2	few	TRBD2	TRBJ2-5	17	TGTGCCAGCAGCTACGAAACTAGCGGGAGTCGCTTGGAGACCCAGTACTTC	CASSYETSGSRLETQYF
TRBV12-3/TRBV12-4	.	.	TRBJ2-3	13	TGTGCCAGCAGTGGGGGGATCACAGATACGCAGTATTTT	CASSGGITDTQYF
TRBV5-1	few	.	TRBJ2-2	15	TGCGCCAGCAGCTTGATGACACCGAACACCGGGGAGCTGTTTTTT	CASSLMTPNTGELFF
TRBV4-1	.	.	TRBJ1-2	13	TGCGCCAGCAGCCAAGAATTCGGGTATGGCTACACCTTC	CASSQEFGYGYTF
TRBV5-1	.	.	TRBJ1-4	14	TGCGCCAGCAGCCCGAGACCGGACGCTGAAGAACTGTTTTTT	CASSPRPDAEELFF
TRBV19	many	TRBD2	TRBJ2-2	18	TGTGCCAGTAGTGCAACTAGCGGGGGGGCCCGTATCACCGGGGAGCTGTTTTTT	CASSATSGGARITGELFF
TRBV18	few	.	TRBJ1-2	15	TGTGCCAGCTCCCTGGCGCAGAGAACCCACTATGGCTACACCTTC	CASSLAQRTHYGYTF
TRBV4-2	few	TRBD1	TRBJ2-7	14	TGTGCCAGCAGCCAGGACAGGGCAAACTACGAGCAGTACTTC	CASSQDRANYEQYF